The clone carrying this T cell receptor (beta chain) was observed a few times. Its antigen is unidentified. This entry is derived from a study of identical twins. General study results and limits: Researchers reported weaker excess twin sharing in beta out-of-frame sequences.

The cDNA had a unique molecular identifier and a template-switch universal primer site. MiXCR, applied by TCRdb to the 5' RACE reads, yields one record per CDR3 protein. The sample has just under 650,000 distinct CDR3 sequences, just over 7% seen once. These data also featured in a second study, about yellow fever vaccine responses in identical twins.

The sample consisted of PBMCs. This clonotype was sampled from a woman aged 18 to 35 in good health.

CDR3 in DNA: TGTGCCACCAGTGATAGGGCGGGGGCACAAGAGACCCAGTACTTC. As protein: CATSDRAGAQETQYF. The chain is built from TRBV24-1 and TRBJ2-5, with D perhaps matching TRBD2 (7 bases). The ends were cut back, 3 bases at V and 2 bases at J, with 12 bases in the middle. Germline lookup yields CDR1 KGHDR and CDR2 SFDVKD. This CDR3 has 15 residues.